These 7 T cell receptor beta chains originate from one sample sequenced in a study of STAT5B mutations in CD4+ large granular lymphocyte leukemia. Repertoires were generated with immunoSEQ multiplex PCR, while TCRdb's copy carries only in-frame clones and drops some. Of tens of thousands of clones detected, about 70% appear once; the ten largest clones hold 1.5% to 2%. The sequenced material came from CD4+ T cells from blood buffy coats. The receptors stem from a human donor in good health.

This chain joins TRBV10-3 and TRBJ2-5; tentatively, D is TRBD1 (6 bases). This CDR3 is built from 14 residues. Germline CDR1 is ENHRY and CDR2 is SYGVKD. With 3 bases removed from V and 5 bases from J, the gap between germline ends came to 13 bases. Here the CDR3 reads CAISDSFGGETQYF. Here the CDR3 DNA reads TGTGCCATCAGTGACAGTTTTGGGGGCGAGACCCAGTACTTC.

This chain joins TRBV6-1 and TRBJ1-6; TRBD1 might be the D (6 bases). Germline V gives CDR1 MNHNS, CDR2 SASEGT. V was pared by 10 bases and J by 6 bases, with 19 bases between. This CDR3 comprises 15 residues. CDR3: CANGNRDTPNSPLHF. CDR3 in DNA: TGTGCCAACGGGAACCGGGACACTCCTAATTCACCCCTCCACTTT.

The chain links TRBV2 to TRBJ1-1, with TRBD1 matching over 10 bases. CDR1 is SNHLY and CDR2 is FYNNEI in the germline V gene. V gave up 6 bases and J gave up 7 bases; unmatched junction bases: 5. The CDR3 has 13 residues. In DNA form, the CDR3 reads TGTGCCAGCAGGCCCGGGACAGGGGTTGAAGCTTTCTTT. Protein sequence: CASRPGTGVEAFF.

This chain joins TRBV29-1 and TRBJ1-2; 8 nucleotides align to TRBD1. Trimming at V came to 4 bases and at J to 2 bases, leaving 3 bases not matched to a gene. Germline V gene sequence: CDR1 SQVTM, CDR2 ANQGSEA. This CDR3 is built from 13 residues. CDR3 coding DNA: TGCAGCGTTGGGGACAGGAGGAACTATGGCTACACCTTC. It yields the protein CSVGDRRNYGYTF.

This clone was seen only a few times. The gene calls are TRBV2 and TRBJ1-1; D unclear. CDR1 and CDR2 from the germline V gene are SNHLY and FYNNEI. Trimming took 1 base from V and 4 from J, leaving 10 bases between them. The CDR3 loop spans 14 amino acids. The CDR3 spells CASSEGRLGTEAFF. The CDR3 DNA is TGTGCCAGCAGTGAAGGACGGCTTGGCACTGAAGCTTTCTTT.

This clone was counted only a few times. The gene calls are TRBV9 and TRBJ1-5; D is uncertain. CDR3 length: 14 amino acids. The V and J ends lost 4 bases and 4 bases respectively, with 12 bases between them. The germline CDR1 and CDR2 sequences are SGDLS and YYNGEE. CDR3 loop: CASSISGKNQPQHF. The DNA for the CDR3 is TGTGCCAGCAGCATCTCCGGGAAAAATCAGCCCCAGCATTTT.

V is TRBV2 and J is TRBJ1-2, with 7 bases identical to TRBD1. The V segment lost 5 bases and the J segment 12 bases; nucleotides outside the gene matches: 9. CDR1 and CDR2 (germline): SNHLY, FYNNEI. The CDR3 has 12 amino acids. The CDR3 DNA is TGTGCCAGCAGTTGGGACAGTAGGTGGGACACCTTC. Amino acid sequence: CASSWDSRWDTF.